This TCR beta chain comes out of a study of blood T cell repertoires in COVID-19. For the study at large: Donors in the United States, Italy and Spain gave samples during acute or convalescent COVID-19. T cells, B-cell-depleted T cells, or PBMCs supplied cDNA or gDNA.

As handled by the study authors: The assay estimated nucleated cells by amplifying reference gene primers. TCRdb's table, derived via immunoSEQ multiplex PCR, lists solely in-frame clones and lacks some. V and J calls and clone size are given by that table; D and trimming were obtained from the DNA. Of some 180,000 clones listed, approximately 88% were seen once; the top ten hold over 6.5%. Trimming cost V 6 bases and J 0 bases, with 14 bases left between them. CDR3 size: 15 residues. CDR1 is MNHEY and CDR2 is SVGAGI in the germline V gene. This TCR derives from a woman aged 40 to 50 with COVID-19, enrolled during active disease. Sequencing was performed on peripheral blood. The chain recombines TRBV6-5 with TRBJ1-2; tentatively, D is TRBD1 (6 bases). The CDR3 nucleotides read TGTGCCAGCAGGCTACAGGGCCGAGCTAACTATGGCTACACCTTC. Protein sequence: CASRLQGRANYGYTF.